One T cell receptor (beta chain) is described in this entry. Its recognized antigen is unknown. The sample holds no much larger clone one base away, and base qualities are not on file. A patient counted as having stable Graves' hyperthyroidism if no progression to ophthalmopathy occurred over 18 months of follow-up. Hyperthyroidism patients were aged 18 to 65 years and newly diagnosed, with disease duration of less than 2 months. The study excluded patients with uncontrolled infections, other autoimmune diseases, pregnancy or lactation. Clinical symptoms, serum thyroxine and TRAb, thyroid ultrasound, and orbital computed tomography formed the basis for the diagnoses. Ficoll-Paque density gradient centrifugation was used to isolate PBMCs from under 11 ml of fresh peripheral blood. Total RNA was extracted using Trizol reagent, and RNA quality was assessed on an Agilent 2100 Bioanalyzer. This sample is part of a study of T cells in Graves' hyperthyroidism and ophthalmopathy (dated by TCRdb to the late 2010s). General notes on the study: Peripheral blood was collected at initial diagnosis, before any treatment. Prospective prediction of ophthalmopathy was tested in an independent validation cohort of approximately 19 hyperthyroidism patients and around 16 patients who later progressed to ophthalmopathy. The approximately 90 discovery patients were divided at random into training and test sets in a 7:3 ratio. In about 6 Graves' hyperthyroidism patients, the study also compared T-cell repertoires from thyroid tissue with T-cell repertoires from blood. After sampling, hyperthyroidism patients received methimazole starting at 30 mg daily, and ophthalmopathy patients received high-dose intravenous methylprednisolone. According to the paper, TCR Vbeta CDR3 sequencing was carried out on around 140 peripheral blood samples, which came from 40 to 45 ophthalmopathy, under 80 hyperthyroidism and approximately 17 progressor patients. To identify distinguishing TCR V-J signatures, a discovery cohort of about a hundred patients was used, comprising approximately 40 with Graves' ophthalmopathy and approximately 57 with stable Graves' hyperthyroidism. Study-wide findings and limitations: In validation, progression to ophthalmopathy was predicted by the model with around 71% sensitivity and 72.22% specificity, a median of 6.5 months before onset. In cross-validation, a model built on a 13 V-J signature told ophthalmopathy apart from stable hyperthyroidism with roughly 87% sensitivity and about 81% specificity, and in testing the same model reached 80%/75%. No statistical method was used to fix the sample size in advance, and group allocation was not hidden from the investigators. Most expanded thyroid clonotypes (frequency above 0.001) were also found in blood, which suggests that blood repertoires may mirror thyroid immune responses.

From cysteine to phenylalanine, the CDR3 is 14 amino acids long. The DNA shown is the 42-base CDR3, in frame from base 1. Trimming costs V 5 bases and J 5 bases, and their ends lie 17 bases apart. As encoded in the germline V gene, CDR1 is SQVTM while CDR2 is ANQGSEA. Amplification of TCR beta CDR3 regions was carried out from RNA transcripts. For the first round of RT-PCR on the TCR CDR3, the HTBI primer set was used together with the Qiagen OneStep RT-PCR kit. A second multiplex PCR round built the libraries, followed by size selection and purification. Paired-end sequencing of the libraries was performed with 100 bp reads on an Illumina HiSeq2000. The authors processed their data as follows. SOAPnuke was used to process the raw data, with reads discarded if the reads contained adapters or uncalled bases, had a mean Phred below 15, or lacked an exact constant-primer or identifier match. COPE v1.2.5 was used to merge the high-quality paired reads, and each unique nucleotide sequence was defined as a clonotype. MiTCR v1.1 was used to align the clonotypes against IMGT TRBV, TRBD and TRBJ reference segments. Analysis was restricted to V-J combinations with a frequency above 0.0001, which covered roughly 99% of repertoires. A TCS score was defined as the ratio of F50 (clonal expansion) to E x V (chaos), with BLOSUM62-based TCRdist applied between CDR3 peptides within each V-J. Welch's t-statistics and random forest reduced 514 V-J features to about 13, which were used in a naive Bayes classifier (R e1071). Thyroid-blood repertoire similarity was quantified with the Morisita-Horn index. In TCRdb, the public reads were trimmed at Q25 with fastp and aligned with MiXCR, with productive beta chains retained. Each entry merges the rows of one CDR3 protein and shows their most common DNA and genes. V and J calls and clone size were set by TCRdb, not the authors. This sample has roughly 800,000 distinct CDR3 sequences in its table, and over 35% of those were observed once. About 8.9% of the sample goes to the ten largest clones.

The source of this sequence is a man between 18 and 35 years old with Graves' hyperthyroidism. Sequences were obtained from blood. The chain is encoded by TRBV29-1 joined to TRBJ2-3, and the D gene may be TRBD2, 5 bases matching. The CDR3 reads CSVTDGPRGDTQYF. In nucleotides, the sequence is TGCAGCGTTACGGACGGCCCTCGGGGAGATACGCAGTATTTT.